A single TCR beta chain is shown here with its context. Its antigen is undetermined. This record belongs to a study of cytomegalovirus exposure and HLA in healthy donors. General observations from the study: Later examination showed HLA-associated TCR beta chains had greater clonal expansion than equally common others. In a later analysis, HLA-C alleles had the fewest associated TCRs, DRB1 alleles the most. A missense variant in DCLRE1C was later tied to TCR beta V- and J-gene trimming.

V shed 8 bases, J shed 0 bases, and the junction held 6 bases outside the gene matches. CDR1 and CDR2 from the germline V gene are SGHAT and FQNNGV. There are 16 residues in the CDR3. In the PCR, 60 Vbeta and 13 Jbeta primers were used. Data came from immunoSEQ multiplex PCR; TCRdb stores just in-frame clones and leaves some out. The data contain about 150,000 clones, roughly three quarters of them singletons. This chain joins TRBV11-2 and TRBJ2-2; 10 bases are shared with TRBD2. This TCR derives from a woman aged 45-59 years in good health and CMV-seropositive. The sequencing input was PBMCs. DNA for the CDR3: TGTGCCAGCGGACTAGCGGAGACCCCGAACACCGGGGAGCTGTTTTTT. This sequence encodes CASGLAETPNTGELFF.